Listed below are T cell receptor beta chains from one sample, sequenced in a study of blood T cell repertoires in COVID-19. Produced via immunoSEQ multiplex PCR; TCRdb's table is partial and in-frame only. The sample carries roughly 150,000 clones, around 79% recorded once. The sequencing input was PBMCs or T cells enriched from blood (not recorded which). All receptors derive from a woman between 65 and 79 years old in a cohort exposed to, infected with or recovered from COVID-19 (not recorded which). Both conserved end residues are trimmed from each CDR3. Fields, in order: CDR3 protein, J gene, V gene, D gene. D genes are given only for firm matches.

AGRGGNQPQH	TRBJ1-5	TRBV28	NA
ASSEAQGAADTQY	TRBJ2-3	TRBV7-7	TRBD1
ASSQAGQGRTTEAF	TRBJ1-1	TRBV3-1/TRBV3-2	TRBD1
ASSPSEYNEQF	TRBJ2-1	TRBV12-3/TRBV12-4	NA
ASSSETSLEVQETQY	TRBJ2-5	TRBV28	NA
ASSQGTGGLTGELF	TRBJ2-2	TRBV4-1	TRBD2
ASSPRLGGSTDTQY	TRBJ2-3	TRBV18	NA
ASSLGPLGYDRF	TRBJ1-5	TRBV7-2	NA
ASTMAASARTDTQY	TRBJ2-3	TRBV7-2	NA
ASSPTVLSYNEQF	TRBJ2-1	TRBV4-2	NA
ATSSPFRLAKNIQY	TRBJ2-4	TRBV15	NA
ASSRLAGASIGNEQF	TRBJ2-1	TRBV6-6	TRBD2
ASSLSGGEKLF	TRBJ1-4	TRBV12-3/TRBV12-4	TRBD1
ASSQYREYGYT	TRBJ1-2	TRBV4-1	NA
ASSLGLKTDTQY	TRBJ2-3	TRBV28	NA
ASSDYGTGELF	TRBJ2-2	TRBV10-1	NA
ASSSQGALVQETQY	TRBJ2-5	TRBV5-1	TRBD1
ASRPTVGSGETQY	TRBJ2-5	TRBV2	NA
ASSSWTGGFYNEQF	TRBJ2-1	TRBV11-1	TRBD1
ASLDRGAYEQY	TRBJ2-7	TRBV6-5	TRBD1
ASSLQTRNSPLH	TRBJ1-6	TRBV7-8	NA
ASSGGGDSDTQY	TRBJ2-3	TRBV10-1	TRBD2
ASSLGPENGYT	TRBJ1-2	TRBV5-6	NA
ASSFPRAKGGELF	TRBJ2-2	TRBV28	NA
ASSLVLAVYNEQF	TRBJ2-1	TRBV5-1	NA
ASSTGGGNQPQH	TRBJ1-5	TRBV5-1	TRBD1
ASSLTGLNTEAF	TRBJ1-1	TRBV5-6	NA
ASSPGVTEAF	TRBJ1-1	TRBV12-3/TRBV12-4	NA
ASSSGQGSRGEQF	TRBJ2-1	TRBV7-9	TRBD1
ASRLAGDTQY	TRBJ2-3	TRBV5-1	TRBD2
ASSSDRASGNTIY	TRBJ1-3	TRBV18	NA
ASSLGTSRYNEQF	TRBJ2-1	TRBV27	TRBD2
AISGGGSTDTQY	TRBJ2-3	TRBV10-3	TRBD2
ASSDRDRGWGGETQY	TRBJ2-5	TRBV2	TRBD1
ASSLLASAYNEQF	TRBJ2-1	TRBV6-2/TRBV6-3	TRBD2
ASKTGSYGYT	TRBJ1-2	TRBV28	TRBD1
ASSSWGDSPLH	TRBJ1-6	TRBV6-6	NA
ASSVQLGQPQH	TRBJ1-5	TRBV19	NA